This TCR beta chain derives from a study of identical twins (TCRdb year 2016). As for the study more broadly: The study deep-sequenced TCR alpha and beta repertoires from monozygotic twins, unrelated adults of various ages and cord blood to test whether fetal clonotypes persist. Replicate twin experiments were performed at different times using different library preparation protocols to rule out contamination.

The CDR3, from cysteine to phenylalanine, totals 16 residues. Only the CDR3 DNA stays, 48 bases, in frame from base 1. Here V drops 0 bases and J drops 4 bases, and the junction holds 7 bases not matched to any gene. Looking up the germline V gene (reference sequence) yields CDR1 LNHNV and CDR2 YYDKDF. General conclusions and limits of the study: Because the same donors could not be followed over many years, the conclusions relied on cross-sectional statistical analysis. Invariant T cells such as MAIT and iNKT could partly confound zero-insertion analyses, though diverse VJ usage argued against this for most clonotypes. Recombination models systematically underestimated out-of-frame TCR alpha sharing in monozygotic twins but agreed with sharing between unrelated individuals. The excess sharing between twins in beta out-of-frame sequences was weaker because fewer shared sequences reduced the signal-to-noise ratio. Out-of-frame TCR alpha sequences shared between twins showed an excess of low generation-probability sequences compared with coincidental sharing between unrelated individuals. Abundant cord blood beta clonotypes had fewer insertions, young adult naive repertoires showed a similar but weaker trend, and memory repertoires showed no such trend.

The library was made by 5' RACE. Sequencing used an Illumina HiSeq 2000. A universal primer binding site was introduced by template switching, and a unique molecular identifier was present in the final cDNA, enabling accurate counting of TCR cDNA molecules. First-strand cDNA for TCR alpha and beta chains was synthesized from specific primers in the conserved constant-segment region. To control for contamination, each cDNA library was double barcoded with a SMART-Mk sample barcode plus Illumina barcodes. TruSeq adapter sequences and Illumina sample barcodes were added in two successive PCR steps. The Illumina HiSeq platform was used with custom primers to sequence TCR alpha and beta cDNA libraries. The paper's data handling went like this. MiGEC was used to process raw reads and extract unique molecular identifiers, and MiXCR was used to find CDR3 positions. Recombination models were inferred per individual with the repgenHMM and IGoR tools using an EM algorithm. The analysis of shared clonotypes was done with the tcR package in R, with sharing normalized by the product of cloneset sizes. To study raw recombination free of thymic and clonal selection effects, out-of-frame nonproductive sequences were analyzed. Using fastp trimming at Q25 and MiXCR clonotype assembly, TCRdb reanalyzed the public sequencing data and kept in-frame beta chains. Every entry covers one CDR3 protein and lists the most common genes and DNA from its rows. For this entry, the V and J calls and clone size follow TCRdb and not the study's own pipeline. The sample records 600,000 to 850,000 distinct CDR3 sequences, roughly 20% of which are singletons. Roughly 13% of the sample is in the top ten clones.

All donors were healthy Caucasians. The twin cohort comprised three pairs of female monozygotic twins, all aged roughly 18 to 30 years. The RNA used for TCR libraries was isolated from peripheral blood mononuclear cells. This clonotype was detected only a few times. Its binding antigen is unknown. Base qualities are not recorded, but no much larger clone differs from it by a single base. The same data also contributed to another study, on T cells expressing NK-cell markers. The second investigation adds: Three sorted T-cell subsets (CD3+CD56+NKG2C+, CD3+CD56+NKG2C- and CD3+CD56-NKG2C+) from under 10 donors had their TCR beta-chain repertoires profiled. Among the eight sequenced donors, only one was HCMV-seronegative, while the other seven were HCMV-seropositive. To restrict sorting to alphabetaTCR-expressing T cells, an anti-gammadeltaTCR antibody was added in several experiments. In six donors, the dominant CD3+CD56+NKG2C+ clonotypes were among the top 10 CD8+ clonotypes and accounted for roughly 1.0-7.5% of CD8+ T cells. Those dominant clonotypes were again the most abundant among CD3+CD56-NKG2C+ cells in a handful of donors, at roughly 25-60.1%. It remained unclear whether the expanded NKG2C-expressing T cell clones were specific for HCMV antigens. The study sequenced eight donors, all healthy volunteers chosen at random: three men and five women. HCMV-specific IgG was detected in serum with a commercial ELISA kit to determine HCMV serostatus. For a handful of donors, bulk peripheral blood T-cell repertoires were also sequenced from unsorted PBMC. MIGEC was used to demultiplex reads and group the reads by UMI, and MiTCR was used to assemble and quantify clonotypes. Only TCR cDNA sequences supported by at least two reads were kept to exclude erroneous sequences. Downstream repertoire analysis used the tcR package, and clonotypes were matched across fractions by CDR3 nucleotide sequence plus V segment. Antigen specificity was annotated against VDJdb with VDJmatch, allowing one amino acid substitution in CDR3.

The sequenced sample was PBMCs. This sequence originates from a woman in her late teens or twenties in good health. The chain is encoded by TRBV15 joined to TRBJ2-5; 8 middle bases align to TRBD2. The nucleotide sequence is TGTGCCACCAGCAGAGATCTGGCGGGGGGAAGAGAGACCCAGTACTTC. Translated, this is CATSRDLAGGRETQYF. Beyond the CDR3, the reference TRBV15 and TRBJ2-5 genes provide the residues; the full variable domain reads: DAMVIQNPRYQVTQFGKPVTLSCSQTLNHNVMYWYQQKSSQAPKLLFHYYDKDFNNEADTPDNFQSRRPNTSFCFLDIRSPGLGDTAMYLCATSRDLAGGRETQYFGPGTRLLVL.